These 24 T cell receptor beta chains were all obtained from the same sample, sequenced in a study of cytomegalovirus exposure and HLA in healthy donors. Researchers ran the PCR with 60 Vbeta and 13 Jbeta primers. This table comes from immunoSEQ multiplex PCR, and its TCRdb copy is limited to in-frame clones, with some not included. This table has approximately 140,000 clones, about 80% appearing once. Sequenced material: PBMCs. Every receptor here comes from a male donor in good health and CMV-seropositive.

The V gene is TRBV28, the J gene TRBJ1-1; TRBD1 might be the D (6 bases). This CDR3 comprises 17 residues. In germline, CDR1 is MDHEN, CDR2 SYDVKM. V was clipped by 1 base and J by 1 base, with 16 bases between them. This CDR3 is CASSLFGGGLENTEAFF. The DNA for the CDR3 is TGTGCCAGCAGTTTATTTGGGGGGGGCTTGGAGAACACTGAAGCTTTCTTT. Full variable domain (rest looked up from reference TRBV28 and TRBJ1-1): DVKVTQSSRYLVKRTGEKVFLECVQDMDHENMFWYRQDPGLGLRLIYFSYDVKMKEKGDIPEGYSVSREKKERFSLILESASTNQTSMYLCASSLFGGGLENTEAFFGQGTRLTVV.

The genes are TRBV4-3 and TRBJ2-2; weak D call: TRBD2 (5 bases). Germline values: CDR1 LGHNA, CDR2 YSLEER. The CDR3 has 17 amino acids. V was cut by 0 bases and J by 7 bases, with 18 bases left in between. As DNA, the CDR3 is TGCGCCAGCAGCCAAGAAGGGTTCGCGGAGAGGGTCGGGGAGCTGTTTTTT. It is translated as CASSQEGFAERVGELFF.

This clone came up once. This chain uses TRBV29-1 with TRBJ2-7, with a tentative D call TRBD1 (6 bases). Germline loops: CDR1 SQVTM, CDR2 ANQGSEA. V was pared by 0 bases and J by 4 bases, with 16 bases between. The CDR3 runs 15 residues. As DNA, the CDR3 is TGCAGCGTTGAAGATCGGGACAAATATCCATACGAGCAGTACTTC. Its protein product is CSVEDRDKYPYEQYF.

V usage is TRBV27 and J usage is TRBJ2-4, with unresolved D. CDR1 MNHEY and CDR2 SMNVEV come from the germline V gene (reference sequence). The CDR3 is 14 residues long. Trimming took off 4 bases at V and 0 bases at J, with 7 bases between the two ends. CDR3: CASSSVLAKNIQYF. The CDR3 nucleotides read TGTGCCAGCAGTTCGGTGTTAGCCAAAAACATTCAGTACTTC.

The chain is built from TRBV7-8 and TRBJ2-3; 8 nucleotides match TRBD1. The CDR3 is 14 residues long. Germline V CDR1 and CDR2: SGHVS, FQNEAQ. Losses at the gene ends were 4 bases for V and 1 base for J; bases not matched to a gene: 1. DNA of the CDR3: TGTGCCAGCAGCTCGGGACAGGGCACAGATACGCAGTATTTT. Residues: CASSSGQGTDTQYF.

The chain joins TRBV6-4 to TRBJ2-7; D uncertain. Per germline, CDR1 MRHNA and CDR2 SNTAGT. Trimming cost V 2 bases and J 2 bases, with 7 bases left between them. The CDR3 has 13 amino acids. CDR3 loop: CASSDPVTYEQYF. CDR3 nucleotide sequence: TGTGCCAGCAGTGACCCGGTTACCTACGAGCAGTACTTC.

This chain joins TRBV19 and TRBJ2-1, with TRBD2 matching 8 bases. The CDR3 is made up of 15 amino acids. The germline V gene has CDR1 LNHDA and CDR2 SQIVND (reference sequence). V shed 4 bases and J 9 bases; nucleotides not matched to a gene: 11. DNA of the CDR3: TGTGCCAGTAGTAGATCTAGCGGGTTAGGGGGTGAGCAGTTCTTC. Translating gives CASSRSSGLGGEQFF. The full variable domain, with the rest looked up from reference TRBV19 and TRBJ2-1, is DGGITQSPKYLFRKEGQNVTLSCEQNLNHDAMYWYRQDPGQGLRLIYYSQIVNDFQKGDIAEGYSVSREKKESFPLTVTSAQKNPTAFYLCASSRSSGLGGEQFFGPGTRLTVL.

The chain couples TRBV9 to TRBJ2-1; 11 bases are shared with TRBD2. This CDR3 region has 15 residues. V trimming: 3 bases; J trimming: 6 bases; junction bases outside the gene matches: 5. CDR1 and CDR2 from the germline V gene are SGDLS and YYNGEE. The CDR3 region has the DNA TGTGCCAGCAGCGCTCTAGCGGGAGGTACCAATGAGCAGTTCTTC. Amino acid sequence: CASSALAGGTNEQFF.

DNA of the CDR3: TGTGCCAGTAGTACATCTACGGGACAGGGATATGGCTACACCTTC. This codes for CASSTSTGQGYGYTF. V is TRBV19 and J is TRBJ1-2, with 9 bases lining up with TRBD1. The CDR3 consists of 15 residues. Per the germline V gene, CDR1 is LNHDA and CDR2 is SQIVND (reference sequence). J gave up 5 bases and V 4 bases, and 8 bases lay outside the gene matches.

The gene calls are TRBV18 and TRBJ2-5; 8 bases fit TRBD2. Germline V lookup: CDR1 KGHSH, CDR2 LQKENI. The CDR3 length is 15 residues. V was pared by 3 bases and J by 2 bases, with 5 bases of the junction left unmatched. The CDR3 coding sequence is TGTGCCAGCTCACCGACGGGGGGGAGACAAGAGACCCAGTACTTC. It is translated as CASSPTGGRQETQYF.

The V gene is TRBV29-1, the J gene TRBJ2-1; TRBD2 matches at 7 bases. V shed 2 bases, J shed 6 bases, and the junction held 13 bases outside the gene matches. CDR3 length equals 16 residues. CDR1 and CDR2 (germline): SQVTM, ANQGSEA. The CDR3 DNA reads TGCAGCGTTGAATGGGGGTCAGCGGGACTTTTCAATGAGCAGTTCTTC. Amino acids: CSVEWGSAGLFNEQFF.

V usage is TRBV11-2 and J usage is TRBJ2-5, with 8 bases lining up with TRBD2. Looked up from germline, CDR1 is SGHAT and CDR2 is FQNNGV. V was clipped by 5 bases and J by 4 bases; unmatched bases: 9. CDR3 length: 15 residues. CDR3 residues: CASSPPGLGGETQYF. The DNA for the CDR3 is TGTGCCAGCAGCCCACCGGGACTAGGAGGAGAGACCCAGTACTTC.

The chain combines TRBV20-1 with TRBJ2-2; D is undetermined. The CDR3 loop spans 11 amino acids. Per germline, CDR1 DFQATT and CDR2 SNEGSKA (reference sequence). V was trimmed by 6 bases and J by 5 bases, leaving 7 bases between them. CDR3 DNA: TGCAGTGCCGCGCGGACCGGGGAGCTGTTTTTT. Translating it yields CSAARTGELFF.

Concerning this clone itself: Other DNA sequences from this sample encode an identical CDR3 as well. The chain couples TRBV27 to TRBJ2-7; 12 bases match TRBD2. Losses at the gene ends were 3 bases for V and 4 bases for J; bases not matched to a gene: 1. The CDR3 contains 14 residues. Germline V gene data show CDR1 as MNHEY and CDR2 as SMNVEV (reference sequence). The CDR3 spells CASSFGLAGYEQYF. Written as DNA, the CDR3 is TGTGCCAGCAGTTTCGGACTAGCGGGATACGAGCAGTACTTC.

V is TRBV19 and J is TRBJ1-5, with a possible D match to TRBD1 (6 bases). V lost 1 base, J lost 6 bases, and 13 bases lay in between. From germline, CDR1 is LNHDA and CDR2 SQIVND (reference sequence). CDR3 size: 15 residues. The CDR3 nucleotides are TGTGCCAGTAGTATAGGAGGGACAATCGGTCAGCCCCAGCATTTT. Its protein product is CASSIGGTIGQPQHF. Based on the CDR3 plus reference TRBV19 and TRBJ1-5, the full variable domain is DGGITQSPKYLFRKEGQNVTLSCEQNLNHDAMYWYRQDPGQGLRLIYYSQIVNDFQKGDIAEGYSVSREKKESFPLTVTSAQKNPTAFYLCASSIGGTIGQPQHFGDGTRLSIL.

Only a few counts were recorded for this clone. The chain carries TRBV5-5 and TRBJ1-4, with 7 bases fitting TRBD1. The CDR3 runs to 15 residues. Germline loops: CDR1 SGHKS, CDR2 YYEKEE (reference sequence). After removal of 0 bases from V and 4 bases from J, the junction contained 3 bases not matched to a gene. The CDR3 here is CASSLGPGGNEKLFF. CDR3 DNA: TGTGCCAGCAGCTTGGGGCCAGGGGGTAATGAAAAACTGTTTTTT. Full variable domain (rest looked up from reference TRBV5-5 and TRBJ1-4): DAGVTQSPTHLIKTRGQQVTLRCSPISGHKSVSWYQQVLGQGPQFIFQYYEKEERGRGNFPDRFSARQFPNYSSELNVNALLLGDSALYLCASSLGPGGNEKLFFGSGTQLSVL.

This clone was recorded a few times. The V gene is TRBV21-1, the J gene TRBJ2-5; the tabulated D call, TRBD2, remains unverified against the DNA. TRBV21-1 is a documented pseudogene. The CDR3 runs to 16 residues. CDR3: CASLLQAGGGQETQYF. The CDR3 DNA sequence: TGTGCCAGCTTACTGCAGGCGGGAGGGGGCCAAGAGACCCAGTACTTC.

This clone has just one count. This chain links TRBV5-6 with TRBJ1-1; TRBD1 is a possible D gene (6 bases). This CDR3 has 14 residues. Per germline, CDR1 SGHDT and CDR2 YYEEEE. Trimming cost V 3 bases and J 5 bases, with 14 bases left between them. This CDR3 is CASSSGGGWTEAFF. The CDR3, as DNA: TGTGCCAGCAGCTCAGGCGGGGGCTGGACTGAAGCTTTCTTT.

The genes are TRBV18 and TRBJ1-3, with no clear D. CDR1 KGHSH and CDR2 LQKENI come from the germline V gene. Trimming took 2 bases from V and 4 from J, leaving 9 bases between them. The CDR3 totals 14 residues. CDR3 sequence: CASSPATTGNTIYF. The DNA of the CDR3 is TGTGCCAGCTCACCAGCGACAACAGGAAACACCATATATTTT.

The rearrangement uses TRBV27 and TRBJ1-4; perhaps TRBD1 as D (6 bases). The V gene's germline CDR1 is MNHEY and CDR2 SMNVEV (reference sequence). CDR3 length: 14 amino acids. V gave up 2 bases and J gave up 7 bases, with 11 bases separating them. Written as DNA, the CDR3 is TGTGCCAGCAGTTTAAGGGGGGGGAGTGAAAAACTGTTTTTT. As protein: CASSLRGGSEKLFF.

The chain employs TRBV5-1 and TRBJ2-7; D is unclear. V gave up 4 bases and J gave up 1 base, with 9 bases separating them. Germline V gives CDR1 SGHRS, CDR2 YFSETQ. The CDR3 has 13 residues. This chain's CDR3 is CASSVPSSYEQYF. The CDR3 DNA reads as TGCGCCAGCAGCGTTCCGTCTTCCTACGAGCAGTACTTC.

The chain carries TRBV19 and TRBJ1-2; D perhaps matches TRBD1 (5 bases). Germline V gene sequence: CDR1 LNHDA, CDR2 SQIVND (reference sequence). CDR3 size: 16 residues. V dropped 3 bases and J dropped 2 bases, with 16 bases sitting between them. CDR3 in amino acids: CASSIVSDNTNYGYTF. The CDR3 bases are TGTGCCAGTAGTATTGTATCGGACAATACCAACTATGGCTACACCTTC.

This clone was counted once. The chain recombines TRBV5-1 with TRBJ2-2, with D unclear. Germline CDR1 SGHRS, CDR2 YFSETQ. The CDR3 covers 11 residues. The V end lost 2 bases, the J end lost 7 bases, and 3 bases lay between the germline ends. In DNA form, the CDR3 reads TGCGCCAGCAGCTTTAGCGGGGAGCTGTTTTTT. This codes for CASSFSGELFF.

The rearrangement uses TRBV19 and TRBJ2-1; TRBD2 aligns across 7 bases. CDR1 and CDR2 (germline): LNHDA, SQIVND (reference sequence). V trimming: 6 bases; J trimming: 1 base; junction bases outside the gene matches: 9. The CDR3 loop spans 16 amino acids. The CDR3 spells CASSMGGRASYNEQFF. Here the CDR3 DNA reads TGTGCCAGTAGCATGGGTGGGAGGGCGTCCTACAATGAGCAGTTCTTC.